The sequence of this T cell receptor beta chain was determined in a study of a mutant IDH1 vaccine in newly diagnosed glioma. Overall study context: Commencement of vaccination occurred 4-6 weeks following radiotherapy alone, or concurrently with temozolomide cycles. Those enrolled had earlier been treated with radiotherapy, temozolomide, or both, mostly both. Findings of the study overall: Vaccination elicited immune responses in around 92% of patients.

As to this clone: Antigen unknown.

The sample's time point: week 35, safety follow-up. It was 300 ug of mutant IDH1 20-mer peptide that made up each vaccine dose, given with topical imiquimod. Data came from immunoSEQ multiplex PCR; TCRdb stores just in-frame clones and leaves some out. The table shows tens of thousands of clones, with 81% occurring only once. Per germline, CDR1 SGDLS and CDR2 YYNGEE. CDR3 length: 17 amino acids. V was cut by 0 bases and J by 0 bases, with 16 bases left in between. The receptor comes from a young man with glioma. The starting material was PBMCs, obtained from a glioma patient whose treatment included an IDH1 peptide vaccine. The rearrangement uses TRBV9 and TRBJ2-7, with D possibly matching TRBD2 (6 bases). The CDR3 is CASSVAPGAGYSYEQYF. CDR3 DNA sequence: TGTGCCAGCAGCGTAGCTCCGGGAGCCGGATACTCCTACGAGCAGTACTTC.